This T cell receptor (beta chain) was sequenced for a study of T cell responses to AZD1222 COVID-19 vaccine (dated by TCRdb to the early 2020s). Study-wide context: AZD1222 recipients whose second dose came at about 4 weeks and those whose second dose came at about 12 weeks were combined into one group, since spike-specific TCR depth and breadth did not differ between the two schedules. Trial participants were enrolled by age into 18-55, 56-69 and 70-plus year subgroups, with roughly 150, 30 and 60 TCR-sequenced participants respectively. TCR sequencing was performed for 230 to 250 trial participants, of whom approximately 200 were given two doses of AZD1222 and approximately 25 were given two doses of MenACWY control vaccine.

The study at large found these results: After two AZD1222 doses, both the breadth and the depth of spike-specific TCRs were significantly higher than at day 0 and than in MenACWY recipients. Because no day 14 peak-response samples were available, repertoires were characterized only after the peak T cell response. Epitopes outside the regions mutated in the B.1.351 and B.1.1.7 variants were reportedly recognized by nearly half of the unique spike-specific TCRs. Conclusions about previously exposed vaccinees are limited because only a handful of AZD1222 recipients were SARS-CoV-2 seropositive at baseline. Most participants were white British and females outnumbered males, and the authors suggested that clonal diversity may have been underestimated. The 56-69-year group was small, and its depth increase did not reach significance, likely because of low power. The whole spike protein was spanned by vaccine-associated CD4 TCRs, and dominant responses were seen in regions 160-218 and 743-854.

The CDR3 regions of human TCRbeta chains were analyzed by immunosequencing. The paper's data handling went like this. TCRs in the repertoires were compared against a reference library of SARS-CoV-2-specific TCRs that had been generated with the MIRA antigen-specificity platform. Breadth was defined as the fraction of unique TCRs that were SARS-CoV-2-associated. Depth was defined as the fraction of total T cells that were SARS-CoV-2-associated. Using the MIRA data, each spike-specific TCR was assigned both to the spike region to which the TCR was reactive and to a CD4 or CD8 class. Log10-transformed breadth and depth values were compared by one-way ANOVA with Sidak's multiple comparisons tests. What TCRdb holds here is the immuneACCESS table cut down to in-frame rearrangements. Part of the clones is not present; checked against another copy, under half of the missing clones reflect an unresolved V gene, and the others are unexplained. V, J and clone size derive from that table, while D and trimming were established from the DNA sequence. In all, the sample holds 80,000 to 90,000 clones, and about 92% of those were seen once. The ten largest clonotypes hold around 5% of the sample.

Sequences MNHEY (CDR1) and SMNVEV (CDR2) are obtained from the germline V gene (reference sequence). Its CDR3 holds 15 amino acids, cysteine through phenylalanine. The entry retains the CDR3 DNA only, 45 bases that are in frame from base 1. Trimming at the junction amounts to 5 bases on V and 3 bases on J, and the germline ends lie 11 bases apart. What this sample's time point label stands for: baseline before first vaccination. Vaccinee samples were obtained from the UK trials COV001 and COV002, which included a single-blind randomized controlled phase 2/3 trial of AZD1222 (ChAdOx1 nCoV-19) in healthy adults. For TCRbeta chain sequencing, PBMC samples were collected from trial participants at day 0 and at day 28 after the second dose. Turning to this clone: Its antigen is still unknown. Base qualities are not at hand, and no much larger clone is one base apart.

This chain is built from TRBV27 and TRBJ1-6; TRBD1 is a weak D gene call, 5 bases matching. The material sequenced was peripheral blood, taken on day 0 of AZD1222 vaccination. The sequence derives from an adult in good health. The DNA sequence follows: TGTGCCAGCAGTCCAGGCGGGGGCTATAATTCACCCCTCCACTTT. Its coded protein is CASSPGGGYNSPLHF.